The sequence of this T cell receptor beta chain was determined in a study of identical twins' blood T cells. Findings and limits, study-wide: Twin repertoire similarity may partly reflect shared environment.

TCRdb re-analysed the 5' RACE reads in MiXCR, keeping a single row per CDR3 protein. Of about 370,000 distinct CDR3 sequences listed, 28% are singletons. The CDR3 totals 12 residues. Germline CDR1 DFQATT, CDR2 SNEGSKA (reference sequence). With 6 bases removed from V and 7 bases from J, the gap between germline ends came to 12 bases. This clonotype has only a few counts. Its antigen remains unknown. The sequence came from a woman aged 18 to 55 in good health. The J gene is TRBJ1-4, the V gene TRBV20-1, with no clear D. What was sequenced was PBMCs. The CDR3 bases are TGCAGTGCGTGGGAGGGAGGTGAAAAACTGTTTTTT. Translating gives CSAWEGGEKLFF.